This T cell receptor beta chain is from a study of CD8+CD57+ T cells in acquired aplastic anemia. In germline, CDR1 is SGHTA, CDR2 FQGNSA. Trimming cost V 5 bases and J 8 bases; bases outside gene matches: 3. The CDR3 extends over 12 amino acids. Sequenced patients had shown CD8+CD57+ cell expansion by flow cytometry. No patient had been given any therapy when blood was sampled. TCR beta VDJ combinations and CDR3 sequences were profiled from genomic DNA. TCRdb redid the calling of the reads with MiXCR, one entry per CDR3 protein. The sample holds 100,000 to 150,000 distinct CDR3 sequences; over 30% are singletons and the top ten take roughly 3%.

The sequence derives from a human donor with aplastic anemia. Specimen: sorted CD4+, CD8+, or CD8+CD57+ T cells (not recorded which) from PBMCs. This chain joins TRBV7-2 and TRBJ1-1, with 9 bases that match TRBD1. CDR3 protein: CASSVQGAEAFF. The CDR3 DNA reads as TGTGCCAGCAGCGTACAGGGGGCGGAAGCTTTCTTT.